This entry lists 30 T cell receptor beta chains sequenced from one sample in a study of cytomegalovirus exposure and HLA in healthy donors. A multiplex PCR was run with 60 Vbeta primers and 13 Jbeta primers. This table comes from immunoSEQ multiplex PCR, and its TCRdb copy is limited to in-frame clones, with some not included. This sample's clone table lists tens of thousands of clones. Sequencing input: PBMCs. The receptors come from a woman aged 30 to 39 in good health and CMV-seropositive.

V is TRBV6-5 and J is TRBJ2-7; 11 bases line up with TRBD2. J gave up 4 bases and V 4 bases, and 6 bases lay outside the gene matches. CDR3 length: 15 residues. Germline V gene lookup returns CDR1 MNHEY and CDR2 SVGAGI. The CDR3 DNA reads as TGTGCCAGCAGTTCCCGACTAGCGGGAAAGTACGAGCAGTACTTC. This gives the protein CASSSRLAGKYEQYF.

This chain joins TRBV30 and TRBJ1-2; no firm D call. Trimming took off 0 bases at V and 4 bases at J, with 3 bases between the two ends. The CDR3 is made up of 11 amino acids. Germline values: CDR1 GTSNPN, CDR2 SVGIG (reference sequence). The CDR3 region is CAWSVLYGYTF. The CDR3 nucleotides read TGTGCCTGGAGTGTACTCTATGGCTACACCTTC.

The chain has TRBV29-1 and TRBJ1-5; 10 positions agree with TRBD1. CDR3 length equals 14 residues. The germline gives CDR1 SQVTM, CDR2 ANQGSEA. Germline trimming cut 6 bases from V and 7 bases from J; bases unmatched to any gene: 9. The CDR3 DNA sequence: TGCAGCGTAACCGGGACAGGGGTTGGACAGCCCCAGCATTTT. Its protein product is CSVTGTGVGQPQHF.

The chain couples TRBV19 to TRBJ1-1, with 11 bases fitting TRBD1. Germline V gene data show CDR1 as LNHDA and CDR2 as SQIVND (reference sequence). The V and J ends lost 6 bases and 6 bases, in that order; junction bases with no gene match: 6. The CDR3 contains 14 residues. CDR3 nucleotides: TGTGCCAGTAGAGCGGACAGGGGGCGATCTGAAGCTTTCTTT. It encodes CASRADRGRSEAFF.

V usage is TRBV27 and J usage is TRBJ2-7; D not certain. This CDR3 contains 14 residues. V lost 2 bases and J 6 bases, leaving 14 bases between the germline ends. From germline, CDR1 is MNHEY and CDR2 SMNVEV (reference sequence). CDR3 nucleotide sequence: TGTGCCAGCAGTTTAATCCCGGGTTCTGGCGAGCAGTACTTC. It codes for CASSLIPGSGEQYF.

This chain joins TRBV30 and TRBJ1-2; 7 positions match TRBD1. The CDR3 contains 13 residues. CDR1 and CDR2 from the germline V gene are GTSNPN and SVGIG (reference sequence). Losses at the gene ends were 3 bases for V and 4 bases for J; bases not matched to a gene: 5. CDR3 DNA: TGTGCCTGGAGGACAGGGCGAGCCTATGGCTACACCTTC. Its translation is CAWRTGRAYGYTF. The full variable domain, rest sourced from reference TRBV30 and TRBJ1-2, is SQTIHQWPATLVQPVGSPLSLECTVEGTSNPNLYWYRQAAGRGLQLLFYSVGIGQISSEVPQNLSASRPQDRQFILSSKKLLLSDSGFYLCAWRTGRAYGYTFGSGTRLTVV.

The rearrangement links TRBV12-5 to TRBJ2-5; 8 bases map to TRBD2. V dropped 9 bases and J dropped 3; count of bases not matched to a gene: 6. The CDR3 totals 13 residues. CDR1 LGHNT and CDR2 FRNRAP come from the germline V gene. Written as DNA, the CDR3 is TGTGCTAGACTGCGGGAGGTAGAAGAGACCCAGTACTTC. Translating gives CARLREVEETQYF.

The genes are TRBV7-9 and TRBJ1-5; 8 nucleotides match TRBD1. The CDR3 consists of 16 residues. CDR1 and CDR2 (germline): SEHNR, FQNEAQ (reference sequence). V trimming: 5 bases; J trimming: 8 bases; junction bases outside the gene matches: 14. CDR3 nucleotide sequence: TGTGCCAGCAGCCTCGGGCAGGGGGCGCCTTGGGAGCCCCAGCATTTT. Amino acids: CASSLGQGAPWEPQHF.

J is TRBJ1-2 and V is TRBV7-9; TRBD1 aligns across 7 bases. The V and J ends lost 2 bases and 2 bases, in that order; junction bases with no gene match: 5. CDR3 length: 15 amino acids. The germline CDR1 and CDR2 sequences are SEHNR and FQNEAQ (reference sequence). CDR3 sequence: CASSLKQGTNYGYTF. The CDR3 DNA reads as TGTGCCAGCAGCTTAAAACAGGGGACAAACTATGGCTACACCTTC.

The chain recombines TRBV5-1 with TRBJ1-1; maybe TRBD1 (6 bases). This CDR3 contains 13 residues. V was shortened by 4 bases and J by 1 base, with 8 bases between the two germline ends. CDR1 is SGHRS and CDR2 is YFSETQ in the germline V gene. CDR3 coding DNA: TGCGCCAGCAGCGTGGGACAGAACACTGAAGCTTTCTTT. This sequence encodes CASSVGQNTEAFF.

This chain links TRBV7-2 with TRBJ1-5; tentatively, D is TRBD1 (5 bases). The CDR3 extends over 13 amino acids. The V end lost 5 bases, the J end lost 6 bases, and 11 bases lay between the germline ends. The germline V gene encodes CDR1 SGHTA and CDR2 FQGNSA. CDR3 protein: CASSPQGGQPQHF. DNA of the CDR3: TGTGCCAGCAGCCCCCAGGGAGGTCAGCCCCAGCATTTT.

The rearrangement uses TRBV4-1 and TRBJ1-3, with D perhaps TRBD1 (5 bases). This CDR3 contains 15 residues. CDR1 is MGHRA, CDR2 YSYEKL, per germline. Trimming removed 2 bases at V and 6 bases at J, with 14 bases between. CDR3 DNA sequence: TGCGCCAGCAGCCAACCCGTCAGGGCCGCAAACACCATATATTTT. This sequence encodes CASSQPVRAANTIYF.

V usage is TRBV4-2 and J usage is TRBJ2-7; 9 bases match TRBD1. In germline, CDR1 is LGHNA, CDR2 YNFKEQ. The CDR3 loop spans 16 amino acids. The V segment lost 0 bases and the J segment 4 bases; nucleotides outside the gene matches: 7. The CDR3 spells CASSQDRGQGLYEQYF. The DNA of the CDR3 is TGTGCCAGCAGCCAAGATAGAGGACAGGGGTTGTACGAGCAGTACTTC.

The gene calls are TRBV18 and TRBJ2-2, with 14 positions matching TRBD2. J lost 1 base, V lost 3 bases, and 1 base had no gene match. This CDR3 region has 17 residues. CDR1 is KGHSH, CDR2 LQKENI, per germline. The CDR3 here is CASSPGLAGENTGELFF. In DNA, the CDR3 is TGTGCCAGCTCACCGGGACTAGCGGGAGAGAACACCGGGGAGCTGTTTTTT.

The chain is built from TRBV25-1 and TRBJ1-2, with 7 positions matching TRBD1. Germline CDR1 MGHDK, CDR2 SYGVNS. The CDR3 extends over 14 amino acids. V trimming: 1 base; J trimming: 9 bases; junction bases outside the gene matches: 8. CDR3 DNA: TGTGCCAGCAGTGAATGTCAGGGGGAGACTAGCTACACCTTC. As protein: CASSECQGETSYTF.

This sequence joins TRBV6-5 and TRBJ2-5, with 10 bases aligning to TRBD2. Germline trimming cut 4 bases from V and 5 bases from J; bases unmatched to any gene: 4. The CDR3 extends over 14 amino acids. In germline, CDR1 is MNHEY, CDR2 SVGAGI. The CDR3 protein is CASSLAGGWETQYF. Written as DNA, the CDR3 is TGTGCCAGCAGTTTAGCGGGGGGCTGGGAGACCCAGTACTTC.

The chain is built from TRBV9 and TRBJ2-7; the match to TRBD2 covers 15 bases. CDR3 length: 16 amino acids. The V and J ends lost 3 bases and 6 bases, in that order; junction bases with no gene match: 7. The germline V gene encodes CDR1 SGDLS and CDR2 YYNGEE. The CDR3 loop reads CASSGETGLAGGEQYF. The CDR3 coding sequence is TGTGCCAGCAGCGGGGAGACGGGACTAGCGGGAGGCGAGCAGTACTTC.

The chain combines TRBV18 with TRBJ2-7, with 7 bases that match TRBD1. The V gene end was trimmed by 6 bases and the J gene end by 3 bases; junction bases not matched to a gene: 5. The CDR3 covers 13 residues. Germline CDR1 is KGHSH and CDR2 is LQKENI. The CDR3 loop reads CASSMGQNYEQYF. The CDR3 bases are TGTGCCAGCTCCATGGGACAGAACTACGAGCAGTACTTC.

CDR3 DNA sequence: TGTGCCAGCAGCCTGACAGGGAGCCACGAGCAGTACTTC. This sequence encodes CASSLTGSHEQYF. V usage is TRBV9 and J usage is TRBJ2-7, with 7 positions matching TRBD1. CDR1 is SGDLS and CDR2 is YYNGEE in the germline V gene. Unmatched junction bases numbered 6, after V lost 4 bases and J lost 5 bases. The CDR3 is 13 residues long.

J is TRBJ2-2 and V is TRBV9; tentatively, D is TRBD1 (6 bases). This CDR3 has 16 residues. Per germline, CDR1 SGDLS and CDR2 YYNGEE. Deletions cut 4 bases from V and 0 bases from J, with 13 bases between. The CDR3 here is CASSPPTGANTGELFF. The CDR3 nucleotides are TGTGCCAGCAGCCCTCCGACAGGAGCGAACACCGGGGAGCTGTTTTTT.

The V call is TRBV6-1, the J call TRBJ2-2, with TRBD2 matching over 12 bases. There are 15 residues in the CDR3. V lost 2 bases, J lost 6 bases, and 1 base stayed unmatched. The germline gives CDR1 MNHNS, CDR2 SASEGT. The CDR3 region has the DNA TGTGCCAGCAGTGAACTAGCGGGGGGGCCCGGGGAGCTGTTTTTT. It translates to CASSELAGGPGELFF.

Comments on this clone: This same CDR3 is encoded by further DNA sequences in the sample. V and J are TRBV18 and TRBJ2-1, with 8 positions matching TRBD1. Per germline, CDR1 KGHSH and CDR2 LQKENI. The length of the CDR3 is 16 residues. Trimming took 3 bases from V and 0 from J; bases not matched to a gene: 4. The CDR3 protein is CASSPGGTGSYNEQFF. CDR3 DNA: TGTGCCAGCTCACCGGGCGGGACAGGCTCCTACAATGAGCAGTTCTTC.

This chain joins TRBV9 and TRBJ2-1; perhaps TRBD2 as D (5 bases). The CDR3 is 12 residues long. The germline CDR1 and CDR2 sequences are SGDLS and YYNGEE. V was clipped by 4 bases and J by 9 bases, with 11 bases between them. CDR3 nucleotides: TGTGCCAGCAGCAGACGAGGAGGTGAGCAGTTCTTC. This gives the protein CASSRRGGEQFF.

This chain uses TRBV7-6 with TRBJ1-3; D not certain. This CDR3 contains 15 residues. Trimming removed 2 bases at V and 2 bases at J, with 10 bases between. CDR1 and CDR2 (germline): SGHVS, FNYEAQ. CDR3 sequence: CASSLTEMAGNTIYF. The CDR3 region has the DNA TGTGCCAGCAGCTTAACAGAGATGGCTGGAAACACCATATATTTT.

CDR3 amino acids: CASSVAPAGYTGELFF. The CDR3 nucleotides are TGTGCCAGCAGCGTAGCTCCAGCGGGATACACCGGGGAGCTGTTTTTT. The chain carries TRBV9 and TRBJ2-2, with 7 bases lining up with TRBD2. This CDR3 is 16 amino acids long. Germline loops: CDR1 SGDLS, CDR2 YYNGEE. Trimming removed 0 bases from V and 3 bases from J; junction bases left unmatched: 5.

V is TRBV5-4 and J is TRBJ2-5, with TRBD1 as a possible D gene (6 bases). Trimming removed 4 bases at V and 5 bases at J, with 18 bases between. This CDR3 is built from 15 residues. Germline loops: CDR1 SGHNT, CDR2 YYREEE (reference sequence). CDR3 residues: CASSPNRVRGETQYF. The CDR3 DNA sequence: TGTGCCAGCAGCCCTAACAGGGTTAGGGGGGAGACCCAGTACTTC.

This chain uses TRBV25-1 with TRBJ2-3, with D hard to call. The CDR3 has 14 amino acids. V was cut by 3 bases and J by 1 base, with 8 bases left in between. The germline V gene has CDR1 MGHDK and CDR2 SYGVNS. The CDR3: CASSDGLGTDTQYF. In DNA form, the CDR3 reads TGTGCCAGCAGTGACGGTCTGGGCACAGATACGCAGTATTTT.

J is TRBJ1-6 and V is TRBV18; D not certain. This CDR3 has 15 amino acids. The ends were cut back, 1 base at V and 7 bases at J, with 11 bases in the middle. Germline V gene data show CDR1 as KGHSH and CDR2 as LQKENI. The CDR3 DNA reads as TGTGCCAGCTCACCACGGTCGGACTTGAATTCACCCCTCCACTTT. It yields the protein CASSPRSDLNSPLHF.

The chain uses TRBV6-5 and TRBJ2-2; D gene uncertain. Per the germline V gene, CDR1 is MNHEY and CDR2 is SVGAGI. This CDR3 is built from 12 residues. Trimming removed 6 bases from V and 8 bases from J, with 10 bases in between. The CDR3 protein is CASRSSVGELFF. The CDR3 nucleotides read TGTGCCAGCAGATCTTCGGTGGGGGAGCTGTTTTTT.

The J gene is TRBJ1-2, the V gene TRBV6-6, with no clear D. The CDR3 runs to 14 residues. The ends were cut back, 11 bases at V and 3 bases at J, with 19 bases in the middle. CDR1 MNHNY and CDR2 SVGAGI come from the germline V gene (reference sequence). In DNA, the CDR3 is TGTGCCGCCGGGGTATTCGGCGGGGACTATGGCTACACCTTC. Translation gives CAAGVFGGDYGYTF.